What follows are 11 T cell receptor beta chains derived from one specimen sequenced in a study of T cells in Graves' hyperthyroidism and ophthalmopathy. Researchers took RNA transcripts and amplified the TCR beta CDR3 regions from them. HTBI primers were the set used in a first-round RT-PCR of the TCR CDR3. In TCRdb, the multiplex PCR reads were re-called with MiXCR into one record per CDR3 protein. In the table there are about 500,000 distinct CDR3 sequences, 15% to 20% of which are singletons. Sequencing was performed on blood. Every receptor here comes from a woman younger than 45 with Graves' ophthalmopathy.

This clonotype was detected many times. This chain links TRBV6-1 with TRBJ1-2; 10 bases fit TRBD1. J gave up 2 bases and V 6 bases, and 6 bases lay outside the gene matches. The CDR3 runs 15 residues. The germline CDR1 and CDR2 sequences are MNHNS and SASEGT. CDR3 in amino acids: CASRGWTGGNYGYTF. Here the CDR3 DNA reads TGTGCCAGCAGGGGATGGACAGGGGGAAACTATGGCTACACCTTC.

This clonotype was found many times. The V gene is TRBV28, the J gene TRBJ2-7; weak D call: TRBD2 (6 bases). Deletions cut 6 bases from V and 3 bases from J, with 18 bases between. In germline, CDR1 is MDHEN, CDR2 SYDVKM. The length of the CDR3 is 15 residues. DNA of the CDR3: TGTGCCAGCAGGTTACGGGGGAGAAACGACTACGAGCAGTACTTC. Its translation: CASRLRGRNDYEQYF.

J is TRBJ2-1 and V is TRBV7-2; D may be TRBD2 (7 bases). Germline-derived CDR1 and CDR2 are SGHTA and FQGNSA. The CDR3 loop spans 15 amino acids. Trimming took off 0 bases at V and 6 bases at J, with 12 bases between the two ends. The CDR3 DNA reads TGTGCCAGCAGCTTAGCCAAGGGGGGGTTCAATGAGCAGTTCTTC. Protein product: CASSLAKGGFNEQFF.

In regard to this clonotype: Germline is not matched at one junction end, which may reflect a read error. V gene TRBV9 combines with J gene TRBJ1-1; no clear D gene. Germline CDR1 reads SGDLS; CDR2 reads YYNGEE. CDR3 size: 16 residues. The CDR3 region has the DNA TGTGCCAGCAGCCAACCTGATACGGGTTCGCACACTGAAGTTTTCTTT. It yields the protein CASSQPDTGSHTEVFF.

V is TRBV28 and J is TRBJ2-7; TRBD2 matches 7 bases. Germline assignment: CDR1 MDHEN and CDR2 SYDVKM. This CDR3 has 15 residues. After removal of 5 bases from V and 7 bases from J, the junction contained 14 bases not matched to a gene. The CDR3 DNA sequence: TGTGCCAGCAGTCCAACCTTGGCGGGAGCGAGAGAGCAGTACTTC. This sequence encodes CASSPTLAGAREQYF.

This clonotype was counted ten times or more. The DNA of the CDR3 is TGCAGTGCTACAGGACTAGCGGGGGAGGGGGGCATATACCAAGAGACCCAGTACTTC. As protein: CSATGLAGEGGIYQETQYF. J is TRBJ2-5 and V is TRBV20-1; TRBD2 matches 13 bases. V was pared by 4 bases and J by 0 bases, with 14 bases of the junction left unmatched. Germline CDR1 DFQATT, CDR2 SNEGSKA (reference sequence). The CDR3 has 19 residues.

This clonotype was seen more than once but under ten times. The chain employs TRBV5-1 and TRBJ2-1; the match to TRBD2 covers 8 bases. V lost 4 bases, J lost 8 bases, and 8 bases stayed unmatched. Per the germline V gene, CDR1 is SGHRS and CDR2 is YFSETQ. This CDR3 contains 14 residues. The CDR3 DNA reads TGCGCCAGCAGCATTGCGGGAGGAGATCATGAGCAGTTCTTC. Protein sequence: CASSIAGGDHEQFF.

This clonotype was observed a few times. V gene TRBV6-1 combines with J gene TRBJ1-5; TRBD1 is a possible D gene (6 bases). CDR1 and CDR2 from the germline V gene are MNHNS and SASEGT. V shed 6 bases and J shed 6 bases, with 12 bases lying between them. The CDR3 runs 13 residues. The CDR3 region has the DNA TGTGCCAGCAGAGCCGGGGGCAGTCAGCCCCAGCATTTT. Residues: CASRAGGSQPQHF.

This clonotype came up many times. J is TRBJ1-2 and V is TRBV28; 8 bases line up with TRBD1. Germline CDR1 and CDR2: MDHEN and SYDVKM. The CDR3 has 13 amino acids. Germline trimming cut 6 bases from V and 6 bases from J; bases unmatched to any gene: 6. This chain's CDR3 is CASRHRGFNGYTF. The CDR3 bases are TGTGCCAGCAGACACAGGGGGTTCAATGGCTACACCTTC.

Comment on this clonotype: A much larger clone differs by one base, so this may be a read error. The chain uses TRBV29-1 and TRBJ2-5, with D hard to call. CDR3 length equals 11 residues. V was cut by 0 bases and J by 5 bases, with 4 bases left in between. Germline CDR1 and CDR2: SQVTM and ANQGSEA. The CDR3 loop reads CSVEDGETQYF. In nucleotides, the CDR3 is TGCAGCGTTGAAGATGGGGAGACCCAGTACTTC. Complete variable domain (other parts from reference TRBV29-1 and TRBJ2-5): SAVISQKPSRDICQRGTSLTIQCQVDSQVTMMFWYRQQPGQSLTLIATANQGSEATYESGFVIDKFPISRPNLTFSTLTVSNMSPEDSSIYLCSVEDGETQYFGPGTRLLVL.

This clonotype was observed many times. The gene calls are TRBV20-1 and TRBJ2-1; 9 positions match TRBD2. There are 13 residues in the CDR3. Germline CDR1 DFQATT, CDR2 SNEGSKA (reference sequence). The V gene end was trimmed by 7 bases and the J gene end by 10 bases; junction bases not matched to a gene: 11. The CDR3 region has the DNA TGCAGTGGAGCGGAAGCGGGAGGATTCGAGCAGTTCTTC. It codes for CSGAEAGGFEQFF.